One TCR beta chain is described in this entry. Its target is unknown. This sample was included in a study of cytomegalovirus exposure and HLA in healthy donors. Findings and caveats of the study: An analysis that came later showed most CMV-associated TCR beta chains appearing HLA-restricted. From TCR beta sequences, most subjects' HLA-A and HLA-B alleles were reportedly predicted accurately. The study flagged approximately 180 TCR beta chains as cytomegalovirus-associated.

CDR1 and CDR2 (germline): SGDLS, YYNGEE. V gave up 4 bases and J gave up 2 bases, with 16 bases separating them. The CDR3 totals 15 residues. PCR primers comprised 60 Vbeta and 13 Jbeta primers. Method: immunoSEQ multiplex PCR; TCRdb's copy keeps in-frame clones and lacks some. The repertoire holds about 120,000 clones, with around 77% as singletons. The records do not include a CMV serostatus for this donor. Sequenced material: PBMCs. The chain couples TRBV9 to TRBJ2-7; D might be TRBD1 (6 bases). The TCR originated in a human donor in good health. The CDR3 DNA follows: TGTGCCAGCAGCCCCCCGGACAGAAGTCCCTACGAGCAGTACTTC. Translation: CASSPPDRSPYEQYF. The complete variable domain, with remaining parts taken from reference TRBV9 and TRBJ2-7, reads DSGVTQTPKHLITATGQRVTLRCSPRSGDLSVYWYQQSLDQGLQFLIQYYNGEERAKGNILERFSAQQFPDLHSELNLSSLELGDSALYFCASSPPDRSPYEQYFGPGTRLTVT.